A single sample gave rise to the 9 T cell receptor beta chains below, sequenced in a study of CD8 T cells in Susac syndrome (dated by TCRdb to the late 2010s). Libraries were built with the immunoSEQ multiplex PCR assay. RNA was extracted using the RNeasy kit, and roughly 0.5 to 1 microgram was reverse transcribed with random hexamers. The raw public data were reprocessed by TCRdb itself: fastp quality trimming at Q25, MiXCR clonotype calling, in-frame beta chains only. CDR3 protein duplicates are merged, each entry listing the most common genes and DNA. The sample records 110,000 to 150,000 distinct CDR3 sequences, approximately 95% of which are singletons. The top ten constitute roughly 0.084% of the sample. The sequenced sample consisted of CD4+ T cells from PBMCs. The receptor source for this set is a human donor with Susac syndrome.

CDR3: CSAMPDGRNTGELFF. CDR3 bases: TGCAGCGCGATGCCAGACGGGAGGAACACCGGGGAGCTGTTTTTT. The chain joins TRBV29-1 to TRBJ2-2; tentatively, D is TRBD2 (6 bases). Deletions cut 7 bases from V and 1 base from J, with 16 bases between. Germline CDR1 reads SQVTM; CDR2 reads ANQGSEA. The CDR3 loop spans 15 amino acids.

This clonotype has a single count. V usage is TRBV29-1 and J usage is TRBJ1-4; no firm D call. CDR1 is SQVTM, CDR2 ANQGSEA, per germline. This CDR3 has 12 amino acids. Trimming cost V 8 bases and J 0 bases, with 7 bases left between them. The CDR3 reads CSFTATNEKLFF. The CDR3 DNA is TGCAGCTTTACGGCAACTAATGAAAAACTGTTTTTT.

This clonotype has only one observation. The chain joins TRBV11-2 to TRBJ2-5; 9 positions match TRBD2. CDR3 size: 16 residues. In germline, CDR1 is SGHAT, CDR2 FQNNGV. The V gene end was trimmed by 2 bases and the J gene end by 2 bases; junction bases not matched to a gene: 6. This CDR3 is CASSLTLAGPQETQYF. As DNA, the CDR3 is TGTGCCAGCAGCTTAACACTAGCGGGCCCGCAAGAGACCCAGTACTTC.

This chain links TRBV11-2 with TRBJ2-5; D may be TRBD1 or TRBD2 (6 bases each). CDR1 is SGHAT and CDR2 is FQNNGV in the germline V gene. The germline V and J ends were trimmed by 5 bases and 5 bases, with 15 bases remaining between them. This CDR3 comprises 14 residues. The CDR3 bases are TGTGCCAGCAGCCCCAGCCGGGGGCGGGAGACCCAGTACTTC. As protein: CASSPSRGRETQYF.

The J gene is TRBJ2-7, the V gene TRBV18; tentatively, D is TRBD2 (5 bases). V lost 5 bases, J lost 6 bases, and 11 bases lay in between. CDR3 length: 12 amino acids. Per the germline V gene, CDR1 is KGHSH and CDR2 is LQKENI. Written as DNA, the CDR3 is TGTGCCAGCTCAGCGGAGGTCGGCGAGCAGTACTTC. Encoded protein: CASSAEVGEQYF.

V and J are TRBV5-1 and TRBJ2-5, with D hard to call. Between the trimmed V and J ends, which lost 4 bases and 5 bases, there was a span of 9 bases. Germline loops: CDR1 SGHRS, CDR2 YFSETQ. The CDR3 consists of 12 residues. Written as DNA, the CDR3 is TGCGCCAGCAGCATCTCACGGGAGACCCAGTACTTC. It yields the protein CASSISRETQYF.

This clonotype was picked up a small number of times. The chain recombines TRBV29-1 with TRBJ2-7; possible D gene TRBD2, 5 bases. This CDR3 spans 11 amino acids. The germline V and J ends were trimmed by 6 bases and 4 bases, with 10 bases remaining between them. Germline CDR1 SQVTM, CDR2 ANQGSEA. The CDR3 coding sequence is TGCAGCGTGGTAGGAGGATACGAGCAGTACTTC. Protein: CSVVGGYEQYF.

The J gene is TRBJ2-6, the V gene TRBV12-3 or TRBV12-4, with D unresolved. Trimming shortened V by 1 base and J by 0 bases, and 4 bases separated the two germline ends. The CDR3 is 15 amino acids. CDR3 loop: CASSLGDSGANVLTF. As DNA, the CDR3 is TGTGCCAGCAGTTTAGGGGACTCTGGGGCCAACGTCCTGACTTTC.

This clonotype showed up just once. V usage is TRBV5-1 and J usage is TRBJ2-1; the match to TRBD2 covers 8 bases. This CDR3 comprises 16 residues. Germline V gene lookup returns CDR1 SGHRS and CDR2 YFSETQ. The junction had 8 bases not matched to a gene; V was cut back by 2 bases and J by 4 bases. CDR3 region: CASSFTGTRDYNEQFF. As DNA, the CDR3 is TGCGCCAGCAGCTTCACCGGGACTAGAGATTACAATGAGCAGTTCTTC.